Listed here is a single T cell receptor (beta chain). Its target is unknown. Other nucleotide sequences from this sample produce the same CDR3. This sample was included in a study of CD8+ T cells in alopecia areata. Overall study results and limits: In lesional scalp, particularly from alopecia totalis/universalis, clonality was higher than in normal scalp.

Described treatment: oral pan-JAK inhibitor, 5-10 mg twice daily. This CDR3 is built from 14 residues. V lost 0 bases to trimming and J lost 4 bases, with 11 bases between them. In germline, CDR1 is SGDLS, CDR2 YYNGEE. Investigators isolated RNA and reverse transcribed it into cDNA to act as the sequencing template. The method was immunoSEQ multiplex PCR; TCRdb's version includes in-frame clones alone and lacks a portion of them. The data hold 130,000 to 150,000 clones, with 82% observed a single time. The sequencing here drew on CD8+ T cells sorted from blood, taken at week 4, from a patient treated with tofacitinib. The rearrangement uses TRBV9 and TRBJ2-7; D is uncertain. This clonotype was obtained from a human donor with alopecia areata. For the CDR3, the DNA is TGTGCCAGCAGCGTAGGAACTGACTCGTACGAGCAGTACTTC. Residues: CASSVGTDSYEQYF.